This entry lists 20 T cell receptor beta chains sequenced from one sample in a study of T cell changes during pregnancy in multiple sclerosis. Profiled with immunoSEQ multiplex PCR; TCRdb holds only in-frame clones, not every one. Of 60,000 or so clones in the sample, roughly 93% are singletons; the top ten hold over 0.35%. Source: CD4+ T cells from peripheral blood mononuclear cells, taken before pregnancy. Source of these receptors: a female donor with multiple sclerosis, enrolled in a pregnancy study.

The CDR3 protein is CASSGVLAGVGDTQYF. CDR3 DNA sequence: TGTGCCAGCAGTGGGGTACTAGCGGGAGTGGGAGATACGCAGTATTTT. This chain links TRBV28 with TRBJ2-3, with 11 positions matching TRBD2. V shed 5 bases, J shed 5 bases, and the junction held 9 bases outside the gene matches. The CDR3 is 16 residues long. In germline, CDR1 is MDHEN, CDR2 SYDVKM.

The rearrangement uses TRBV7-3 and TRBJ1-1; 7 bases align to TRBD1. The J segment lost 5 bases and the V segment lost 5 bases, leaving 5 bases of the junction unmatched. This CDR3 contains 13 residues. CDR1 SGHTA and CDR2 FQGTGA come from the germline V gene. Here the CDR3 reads CASSAAQGTEAFF. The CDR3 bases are TGTGCCAGCAGCGCCGCACAGGGGACTGAAGCTTTCTTT.

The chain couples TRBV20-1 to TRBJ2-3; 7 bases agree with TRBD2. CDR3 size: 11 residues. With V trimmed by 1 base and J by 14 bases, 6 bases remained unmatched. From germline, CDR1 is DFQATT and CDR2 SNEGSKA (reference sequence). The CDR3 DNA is TGCAGTGCTAGAGGAGCGGGAAGGGGGTATTTT. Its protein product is CSARGAGRGYF.

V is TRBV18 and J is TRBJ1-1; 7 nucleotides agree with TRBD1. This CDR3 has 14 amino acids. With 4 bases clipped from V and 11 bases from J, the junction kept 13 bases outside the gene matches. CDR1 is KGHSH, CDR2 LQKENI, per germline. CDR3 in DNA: TGTGCCAGCTCACAAATAAGCGACAGGGTTTCGGCTTTCTTT. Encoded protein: CASSQISDRVSAFF. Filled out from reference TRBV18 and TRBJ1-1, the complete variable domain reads NAGVMQNPRHLVRRRGQEARLRCSPMKGHSHVYWYRQLPEEGLKFMVYLQKENIIDESGMPKERFSAEFPKEGPSILRIQQVVRGDSAAYFCASSQISDRVSAFFGQGTRLTVV.

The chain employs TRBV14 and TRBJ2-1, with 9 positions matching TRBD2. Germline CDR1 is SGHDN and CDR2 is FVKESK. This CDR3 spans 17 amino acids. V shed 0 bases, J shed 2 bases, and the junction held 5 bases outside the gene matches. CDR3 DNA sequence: TGTGCCAGCAGCCAAGATCCTACTAGCGGGCCCTACAATGAGCAGTTCTTC. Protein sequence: CASSQDPTSGPYNEQFF.

CDR3 loop: CSVEAPFLGQISNQPQHF. CDR3 in DNA: TGCAGCGTTGAAGCACCTTTCCTGGGGCAGATTAGCAATCAGCCCCAGCATTTT. The rearrangement joins TRBV29-1 to TRBJ1-5; tentative D call: TRBD1 (5 bases). Trimming took off 1 base at V and 0 bases at J, with 19 bases between the two ends. CDR3 length: 18 residues. Germline V gene data show CDR1 as SQVTM and CDR2 as ANQGSEA.

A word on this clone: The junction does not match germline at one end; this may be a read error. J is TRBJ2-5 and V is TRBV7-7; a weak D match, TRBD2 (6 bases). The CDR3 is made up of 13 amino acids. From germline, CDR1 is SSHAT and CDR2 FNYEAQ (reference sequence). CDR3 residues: CASSLDGRETQYF. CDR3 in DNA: TGTGCTAGCAGCTTAGATGGGAGGGAGACCCAGTACTTC.

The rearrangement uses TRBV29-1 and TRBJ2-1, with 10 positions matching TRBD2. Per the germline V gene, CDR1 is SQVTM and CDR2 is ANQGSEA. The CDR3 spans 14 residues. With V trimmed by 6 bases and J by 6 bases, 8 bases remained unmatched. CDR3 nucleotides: TGCAGCGTCAGCATAGCGGGAGGTCGCAATGAGCAGTTCTTC. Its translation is CSVSIAGGRNEQFF.

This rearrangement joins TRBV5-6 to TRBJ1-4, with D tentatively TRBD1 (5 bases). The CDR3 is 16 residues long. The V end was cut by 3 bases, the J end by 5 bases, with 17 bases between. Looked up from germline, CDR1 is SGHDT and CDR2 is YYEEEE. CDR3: CASSSQRGVWNEKLFF. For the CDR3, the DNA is TGTGCCAGCAGCTCCCAACGGGGGGTTTGGAATGAAAAACTGTTTTTT.

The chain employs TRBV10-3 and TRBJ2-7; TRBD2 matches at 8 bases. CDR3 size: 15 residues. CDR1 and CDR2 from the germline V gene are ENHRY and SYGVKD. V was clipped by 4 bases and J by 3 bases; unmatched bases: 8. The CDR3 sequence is CAISVASGLYYEQYF. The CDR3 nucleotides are TGTGCCATCAGTGTGGCTAGCGGGCTCTACTACGAGCAGTACTTC.

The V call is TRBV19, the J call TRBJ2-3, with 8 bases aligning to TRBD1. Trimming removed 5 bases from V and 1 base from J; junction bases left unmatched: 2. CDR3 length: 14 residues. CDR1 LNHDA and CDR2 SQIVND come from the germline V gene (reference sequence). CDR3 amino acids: CASSPGQGTDTQYF. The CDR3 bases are TGTGCCAGTAGTCCGGGACAGGGCACAGATACGCAGTATTTT.

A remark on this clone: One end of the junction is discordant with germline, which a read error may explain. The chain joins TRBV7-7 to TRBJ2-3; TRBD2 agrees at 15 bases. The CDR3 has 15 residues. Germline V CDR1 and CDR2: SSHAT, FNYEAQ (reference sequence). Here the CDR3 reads CASSPGLAGGDTQYF. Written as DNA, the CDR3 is TGTGCTAGCAGTCCCGGACTAGCGGGAGGGGATACGCAGTATTTT.

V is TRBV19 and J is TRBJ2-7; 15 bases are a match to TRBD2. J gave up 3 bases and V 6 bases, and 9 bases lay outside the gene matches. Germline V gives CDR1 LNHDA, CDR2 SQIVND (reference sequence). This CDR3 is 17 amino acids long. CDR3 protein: CASSNGLAGGPSYEQYF. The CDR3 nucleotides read TGTGCCAGTAGCAACGGACTAGCGGGAGGGCCCAGCTACGAGCAGTACTTC.

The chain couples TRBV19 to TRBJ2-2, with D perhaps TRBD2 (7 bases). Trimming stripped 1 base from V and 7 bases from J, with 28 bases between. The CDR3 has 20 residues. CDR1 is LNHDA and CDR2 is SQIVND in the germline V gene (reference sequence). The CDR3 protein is CASSIGRGARFGGTHGELFF. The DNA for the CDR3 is TGTGCCAGTAGTATAGGCCGGGGGGCGAGGTTTGGCGGGACCCACGGGGAGCTGTTTTTT.

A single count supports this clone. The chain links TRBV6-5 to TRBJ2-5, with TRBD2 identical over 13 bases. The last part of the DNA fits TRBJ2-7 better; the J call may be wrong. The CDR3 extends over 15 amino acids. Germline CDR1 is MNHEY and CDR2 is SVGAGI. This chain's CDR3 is CASKLAGGSQYEQYF. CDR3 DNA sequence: TGTGCCAGCAAACTAGCGGGAGGGTCCCAATACGAGCAGTACTTC.

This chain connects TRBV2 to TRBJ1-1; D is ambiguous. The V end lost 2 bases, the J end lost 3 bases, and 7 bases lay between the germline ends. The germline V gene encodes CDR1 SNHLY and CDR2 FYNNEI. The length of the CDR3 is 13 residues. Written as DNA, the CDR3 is TGTGCCAGCAGTGAAAACAGATACACTGAAGCTTTCTTT. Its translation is CASSENRYTEAFF.

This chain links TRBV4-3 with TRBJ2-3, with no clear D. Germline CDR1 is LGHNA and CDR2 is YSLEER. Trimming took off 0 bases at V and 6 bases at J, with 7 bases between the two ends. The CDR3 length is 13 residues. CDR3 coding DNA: TGCGCCAGCAGCCAAGATCTACCCGATACGCAGTATTTT. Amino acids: CASSQDLPDTQYF.

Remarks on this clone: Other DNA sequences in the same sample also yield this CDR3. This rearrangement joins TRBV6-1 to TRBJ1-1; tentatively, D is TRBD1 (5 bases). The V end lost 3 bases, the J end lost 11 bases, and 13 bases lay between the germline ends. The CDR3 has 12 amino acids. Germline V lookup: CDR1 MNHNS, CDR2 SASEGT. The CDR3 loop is CASSDRVGEAFF. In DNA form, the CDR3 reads TGTGCCAGCAGTGACAGGGTAGGCGAGGCTTTCTTT.

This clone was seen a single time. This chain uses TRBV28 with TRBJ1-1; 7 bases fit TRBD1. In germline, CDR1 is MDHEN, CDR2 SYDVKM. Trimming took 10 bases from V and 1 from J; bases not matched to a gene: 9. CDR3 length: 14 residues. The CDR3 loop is CATKSGTANTEAFF. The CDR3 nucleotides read TGTGCCACTAAATCCGGGACAGCGAACACTGAAGCTTTCTTT.

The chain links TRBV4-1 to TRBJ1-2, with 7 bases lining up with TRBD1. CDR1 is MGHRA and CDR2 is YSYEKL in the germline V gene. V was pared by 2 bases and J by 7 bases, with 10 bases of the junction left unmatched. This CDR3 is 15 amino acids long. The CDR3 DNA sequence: TGCGCCAGCAGCCAACCCCGACAGGGTCTGGGTGGCTACACCTTC. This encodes CASSQPRQGLGGYTF.